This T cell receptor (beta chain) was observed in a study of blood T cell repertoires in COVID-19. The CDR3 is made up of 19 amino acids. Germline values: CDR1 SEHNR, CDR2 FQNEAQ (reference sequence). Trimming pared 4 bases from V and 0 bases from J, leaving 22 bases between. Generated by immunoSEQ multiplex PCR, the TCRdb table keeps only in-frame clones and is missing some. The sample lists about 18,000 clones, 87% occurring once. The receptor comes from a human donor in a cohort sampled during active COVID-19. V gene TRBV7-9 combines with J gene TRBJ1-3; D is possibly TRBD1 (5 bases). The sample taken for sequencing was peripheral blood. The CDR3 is CASSSARVGHFDSGNTIYF. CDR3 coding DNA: TGTGCCAGCAGCTCGGCCAGGGTAGGGCACTTCGACTCTGGAAACACCATATATTTT.